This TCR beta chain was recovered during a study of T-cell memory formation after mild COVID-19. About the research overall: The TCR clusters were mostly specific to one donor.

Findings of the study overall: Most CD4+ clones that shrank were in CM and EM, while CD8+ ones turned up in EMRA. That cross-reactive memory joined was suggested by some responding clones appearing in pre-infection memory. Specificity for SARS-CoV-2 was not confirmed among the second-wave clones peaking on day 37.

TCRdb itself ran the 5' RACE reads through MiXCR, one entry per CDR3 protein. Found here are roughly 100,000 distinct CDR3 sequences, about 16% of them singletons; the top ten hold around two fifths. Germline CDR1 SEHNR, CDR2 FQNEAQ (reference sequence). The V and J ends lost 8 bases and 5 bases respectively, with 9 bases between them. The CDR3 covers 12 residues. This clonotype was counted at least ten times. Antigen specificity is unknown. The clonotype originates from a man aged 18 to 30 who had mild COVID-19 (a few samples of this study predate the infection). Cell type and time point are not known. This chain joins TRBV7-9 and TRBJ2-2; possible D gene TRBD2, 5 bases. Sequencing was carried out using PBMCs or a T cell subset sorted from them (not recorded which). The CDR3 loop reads CASLSGTGELFF. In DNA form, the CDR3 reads TGTGCCAGCCTTTCGGGGACCGGGGAGCTGTTTTTT.